This T cell receptor (beta chain) was recorded in a study of T cells in women clearing cervical HPV infection. Overall study context: Controls were women whose single incident HPV16 infection cleared within 12 months without precancer or cancer. Case blood drawn at lesion detection; control blood after infection cleared.

As for this clone: The antigen is undetermined. Sequencing ends 3 residues short of the CDR3 end; the germline J gene provides the rest.

The CDR3 contains 12 residues. Germline V gene sequence: CDR1 SGHVS, CDR2 FQNEAQ. V lost 2 bases, J lost 4 bases, and 6 bases lay in between. TCR beta CDR3 amplified by multiplex PCR from 950 to 1,500 ng genomic DNA. The protocol was immunoSEQ multiplex PCR, while the TCRdb copy is restricted to in-frame clones and leaves out a portion. This sample's clone table lists about 46,000 clones. Overall study results and limits: TRBV6-7 abundance was lower in cases than controls (around 0.1% versus 0.15%).

The rearrangement links TRBV7-8 to TRBJ2-7; D is possibly TRBD2 (5 bases). The specimen sequenced was blood buffy coat. The TCR originated in a woman aged 18 to 75 with a cervical HPV16 infection that either progressed to CIN3+ or cleared (not recorded which). The sequenced CDR3 bases are TGTGCCAGCAGCTTACTAGCTTACGAG. Its protein is CASSLLAYE. The full CDR3 is CASSLLAYEQYF.